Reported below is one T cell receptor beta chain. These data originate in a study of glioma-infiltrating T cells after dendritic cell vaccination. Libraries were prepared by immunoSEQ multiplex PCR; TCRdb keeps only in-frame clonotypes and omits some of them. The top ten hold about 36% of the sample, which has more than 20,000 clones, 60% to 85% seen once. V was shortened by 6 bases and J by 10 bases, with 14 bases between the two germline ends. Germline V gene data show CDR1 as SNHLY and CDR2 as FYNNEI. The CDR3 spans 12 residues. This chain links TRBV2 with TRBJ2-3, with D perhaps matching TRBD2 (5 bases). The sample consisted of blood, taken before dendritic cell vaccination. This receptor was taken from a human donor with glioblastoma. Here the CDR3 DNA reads TGTGCCAGCAGGGAGGCTCCGGGCTCGCAGTATTTT. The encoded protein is CASREAPGSQYF.